The 2 T cell receptor beta chains below were found in one sample sequenced in a study of beta chain features in type 1 diabetes. Expressed TCRB transcripts were sequenced because the isolated RNA had all been reverse transcribed beforehand. Profiling relied on immunoSEQ multiplex PCR, and the TCRdb table lists in-frame clones only, not all of them. This table holds about 360,000 clones, roughly 13% found once. The specimen was naive CD4+ T cells from blood. The receptor set was obtained from a young man in good health.

A word on this clone: At one end the junction does not follow the germline gene, possibly because of a read error. The J gene is TRBJ2-2, the V gene TRBV29-1; 10 bases are a match to TRBD2. This CDR3 contains 14 residues. Germline-derived CDR1 and CDR2 are SQVTM and ANQGSEA. Here the CDR3 reads CSAVTSGNAGELFF. Here the CDR3 DNA reads TGCAGCGCAGTCACTAGCGGGAACGCCGGGGAGCTGTTTTTT.

Only a few counts were recorded for this clone. V and J are TRBV7-9 and TRBJ2-2; D is uncertain. This CDR3 has 11 amino acids. Germline CDR1 SEHNR, CDR2 FQNEAQ (reference sequence). V gave up 5 bases and J gave up 7 bases, with 5 bases separating them. CDR3 sequence (DNA): TGTGCCAGCAGCCTAATCGGGGAGCTGTTTTTT. It is translated as CASSLIGELFF.